The clone carrying this TCR beta chain has just a few counts. Its target is not known. TCRdb processed the reads anew with MiXCR; each CDR3 protein has one entry. The sample lists 68,000 or so distinct CDR3 sequences, approximately 50% occurring once. Germline assignment: CDR1 MNHNS and CDR2 SASEGT. This CDR3 is built from 13 residues. Trimming removed 7 bases from V and 4 bases from J, with 14 bases in between. This sample was taken from a study of type 1 regulatory T cells. Across the study: An in vitro protocol generated T-allo10, a Tr1-enriched, alloantigen-specific CD4 T cell product. Study-level findings and limits: Compared with non-type 1 regulatory T cells, type 1 regulatory T cells showed a more restricted TCR repertoire.

The sample taken for sequencing was cultured non-Tr1 T cells, either the whole culture or a sorted T cell fraction (not recorded which). The chain has TRBV6-1 and TRBJ2-7, with D uncertain. The TCR comes from a human donor in good health. CDR3 in DNA: TGTGCCAGCACTACACCCGGCAAGTACGAGCAGTACTTC. Amino acid sequence: CASTTPGKYEQYF.